This T cell receptor (beta chain) was captured by sequencing in a study of blood T cell repertoires in COVID-19. Profiling relied on immunoSEQ multiplex PCR, and the TCRdb table lists in-frame clones only, not all of them. The repertoire holds 190,000 or so clones, with approximately 86% as singletons. This CDR3 is 16 amino acids long. Germline CDR1 MNHEY, CDR2 SMNVEV (reference sequence). Trimming removed 8 bases from V and 5 bases from J, with 23 bases in between. This chain connects TRBV27 to TRBJ2-3; D is perhaps TRBD1 (5 bases). Sequenced material: PBMCs or T cells enriched from blood (not recorded which). The receptor was derived from a woman in her twenties or thirties who had been exposed to COVID-19. CDR3: CASAGRWGSSGDTQYF. The CDR3 nucleotides read TGTGCCAGCGCCGGGCGCTGGGGCAGTTCGGGAGATACGCAGTATTTT.